Below are 18 T cell receptor beta chains sequenced from a single sample in a study of blood T cell repertoires in COVID-19. Sequencing used immunoSEQ multiplex PCR; TCRdb keeps in-frame clones, though not all of them. This sample has 180,000 or so clones; over 70% occur once, and the top ten carry around 7%. Material: peripheral blood. Source of these receptors: a woman aged 40 to 50 with COVID-19, enrolled during active disease.

The CDR3 loop is CSWGGETQYF. The CDR3 bases are TGCAGCTGGGGGGGGGAGACCCAGTACTTC. The rearrangement links TRBV29-1 to TRBJ2-5; TRBD2 agrees at 7 bases. The CDR3 sequence is 10 residues long. Germline loops: CDR1 SQVTM, CDR2 ANQGSEA. The V gene end was trimmed by 8 bases and the J gene end by 5 bases; junction bases not matched to a gene: 2.

This chain joins TRBV7-3 and TRBJ2-5, with TRBD2 matching 10 bases. Germline values: CDR1 SGHTA, CDR2 FQGTGA. V lost 4 bases to trimming and J lost 4 bases; unmatched junction nucleotides: 3. The CDR3 is made up of 14 amino acids. The CDR3 region is CASSSSGSGETQYF. For the CDR3, the DNA is TGTGCCAGCAGCTCTAGCGGGAGTGGAGAGACCCAGTACTTC.

The CDR3 sequence: CATSRITVDRATTDTQYF. The CDR3, as DNA: TGTGCCACCAGCCGAATCACCGTGGACAGGGCTACCACAGATACGCAGTATTTT. The rearrangement links TRBV15 to TRBJ2-3; 8 bases map to TRBD1. This CDR3 has 18 residues. Trimming took 5 bases from V and 2 from J; bases not matched to a gene: 15. Germline values: CDR1 LNHNV, CDR2 YYDKDF (reference sequence).

J is TRBJ2-7 and V is TRBV24-1, with D perhaps TRBD1 or TRBD2 (11 bases each). V was cut by 5 bases and J by 3 bases, with 37 bases left in between. The CDR3 is made up of 22 amino acids. The germline gives CDR1 KGHDR, CDR2 SFDVKD. The chain's CDR3 is CATSATKKGQGETSGSIYEQYF. DNA for the CDR3: TGTGCCACCAGTGCAACCAAAAAGGGACAGGGGGAAACTAGCGGGAGCATCTACGAGCAGTACTTC.

The V gene is TRBV9, the J gene TRBJ1-1; a possible D gene is TRBD1 (6 bases). Trimming shortened V by 3 bases and J by 1 base, and 13 bases separated the two germline ends. The CDR3 runs to 15 residues. Germline assignment: CDR1 SGDLS and CDR2 YYNGEE. For the CDR3, the DNA is TGTGCCAGCAGCGAAACCGGGACACCGAACACTGAAGCTTTCTTT. It translates to CASSETGTPNTEAFF.

This clone was seen more than once but under ten times. The chain links TRBV9 to TRBJ1-2, with 9 bases fitting TRBD1. Trimming took 0 bases from V and 6 from J; bases not matched to a gene: 12. CDR1 SGDLS and CDR2 YYNGEE come from the germline V gene. The CDR3 has 17 residues. The CDR3 region has the DNA TGTGCCAGCAGCGTAGCTCATCCGGGACAGGGAAGAGATGGCTACACCTTC. Its translation is CASSVAHPGQGRDGYTF.

This clone was found many times. The chain has TRBV27 and TRBJ1-1; D call uncertain. This CDR3 contains 13 residues. The germline V gene encodes CDR1 MNHEY and CDR2 SMNVEV (reference sequence). Trimming took off 8 bases at V and 1 base at J, with 11 bases between the two ends. CDR3 loop: CASGGLWNTEAFF. The CDR3 nucleotides are TGTGCCAGCGGCGGACTGTGGAACACTGAAGCTTTCTTT.

V usage is TRBV18 and J usage is TRBJ2-7, with TRBD2 identical over 8 bases. This CDR3 comprises 15 residues. V shed 2 bases, J shed 5 bases, and the junction held 8 bases outside the gene matches. Germline V CDR1 and CDR2: KGHSH, LQKENI. CDR3 sequence: CASSPSIGGGDEQYF. In nucleotides, the CDR3 is TGTGCCAGCTCACCATCCATCGGGGGGGGAGACGAGCAGTACTTC.

CDR3 coding DNA: TGTGCCAGCAGCTTTCTCAGGGGGCGTCGGGACACTGAAGCTTTCTTT. It specifies CASSFLRGRRDTEAFF. The gene calls are TRBV3-1 (or the pseudogene TRBV3-2) and TRBJ1-1; 8 nucleotides align to TRBD1. Germline lookup yields CDR1 LGHDT and CDR2 YNNKEL (reference sequence). J gave up 3 bases and V 5 bases, and 11 bases lay outside the gene matches. This CDR3 comprises 16 residues.

The chain recombines TRBV29-1 with TRBJ1-2, with D perhaps matching TRBD1 (6 bases). CDR1 is SQVTM and CDR2 is ANQGSEA in the germline V gene. The CDR3 runs 15 residues. Trimming stripped 7 bases from V and 7 bases from J, with 25 bases between. This chain's CDR3 is CSAVGGGASKGGYTF. In DNA form, the CDR3 reads TGCAGCGCAGTAGGGGGGGGCGCCTCCAAGGGTGGCTACACCTTC.

V is TRBV5-6 and J is TRBJ1-6, with 7 nucleotides matching TRBD1. CDR3 length: 15 residues. V lost 4 bases to trimming and J lost 6 bases; unmatched junction nucleotides: 7. Germline V gene lookup returns CDR1 SGHDT and CDR2 YYEEEE. The CDR3 sequence is CASSPRTGFNSPLHF. The CDR3 DNA is TGTGCCAGCAGCCCCCGGACAGGTTTTAATTCACCCCTCCACTTT. The full variable domain, in which reference TRBV5-6 and TRBJ1-6 provide the parts outside the CDR3, is DAGVTQSPTHLIKTRGQQVTLRCSPKSGHDTVSWYQQALGQGPQFIFQYYEEEERQRGNFPDRFSGHQFPNYSSELNVNALLLGDSALYLCASSPRTGFNSPLHFGNGTRLTVT.

V is TRBV7-9 and J is TRBJ1-1; TRBD1 aligns across 9 bases. Trimming took 4 bases from V and 4 from J; bases not matched to a gene: 7. The V gene's germline CDR1 is SEHNR and CDR2 FQNEAQ (reference sequence). The CDR3 is 15 residues long. CDR3 nucleotides: TGTGCCAGCAGCTCCGGACAGGGGATGGTCACTGAAGCTTTCTTT. Protein product: CASSSGQGMVTEAFF.

This chain links TRBV19 with TRBJ1-2; TRBD1 is a possible D gene (5 bases). Germline V gene lookup returns CDR1 LNHDA and CDR2 SQIVND (reference sequence). The V and J ends lost 8 bases and 1 base respectively, with 17 bases between them. The CDR3 runs to 15 residues. The CDR3 is CASGRRDLLNYGYTF. In nucleotides, the CDR3 is TGTGCCAGTGGAAGGAGGGACTTACTTAACTATGGCTACACCTTC.

The chain uses TRBV7-9 and TRBJ1-1; 8 bases agree with TRBD1. Germline V gene sequence: CDR1 SEHNR, CDR2 FQNEAQ (reference sequence). This CDR3 spans 15 amino acids. V lost 3 bases, J lost 2 bases, and 5 bases stayed unmatched. The CDR3 spells CASSFGDRRNTEAFF. CDR3 DNA sequence: TGTGCCAGCAGCTTTGGGGACAGGAGAAACACTGAAGCTTTCTTT.

The chain recombines TRBV28 with TRBJ1-3; tentatively, D is TRBD1 (5 bases). Germline CDR1 is MDHEN and CDR2 is SYDVKM. Deletions cut 10 bases from V and 2 bases from J, with 15 bases between. CDR3 length: 14 amino acids. The CDR3 bases are TGTGCCATCAAGTCGGGGGGGACTGGAAACACCATATATTTT. Residues: CAIKSGGTGNTIYF.

This chain joins TRBV5-1 and TRBJ1-6; D not resolved. Trimming took 0 bases from V and 0 from J, leaving 16 bases between them. In germline, CDR1 is SGHRS, CDR2 YFSETQ. The CDR3 length is 19 residues. Here the CDR3 reads CASSLDGGRPSSYNSPLHF. CDR3 sequence (DNA): TGCGCCAGCAGCTTGGACGGAGGAAGACCGAGCTCCTATAATTCACCCCTCCACTTT.

This clone was recorded a few times. V and J are TRBV7-9 and TRBJ2-5; TRBD1 might be the D (6 bases). Trimming removed 4 bases at V and 7 bases at J, with 16 bases between. The CDR3 runs to 14 residues. Germline CDR1 is SEHNR and CDR2 is FQNEAQ (reference sequence). As DNA, the CDR3 is TGTGCCAGCAGCTCAGGGGTCCCACCGGGGACCCAGTACTTC. Its protein product is CASSSGVPPGTQYF.

This clone was seen just once. The chain recombines TRBV18 with TRBJ1-1; D may be TRBD1 (5 bases). V was clipped by 6 bases and J by 6 bases, with 23 bases between them. The CDR3 length is 16 residues. Germline V gene lookup returns CDR1 KGHSH and CDR2 LQKENI. CDR3 in DNA: TGTGCCAGCTCGCGGGATTCCAGGGAGTTCGGGCCTGAAGCTTTCTTT. As protein: CASSRDSREFGPEAFF.